The rows below give T cell receptor beta chains drawn from one sample of a study of human T cells and chemical hapten exposure. TCRdb used MiXCR to reprocess the RACE reads, holding one entry per CDR3 protein. The sample yields 50,000 to 70,000 distinct CDR3 sequences, roughly a tenth seen once. The specimen was whole blood, collected in connection with sensitization to the hapten diphenylcyclopropenone (DPC). Source of these receptors: a man aged 35-49 years with alopecia areata. Some clones in this sample may be carry-over from other donors' samples. Each CDR3 is given with its conserved first and last residue. Each record gives: J gene, D gene, V gene, clone size, CDR3 length, CDR3 DNA, CDR3 protein. The D gene is left open where the match is weak. Expanded clones are given a class, and other clones once, few, many or no size at all.

TRBJ2-7 | TRBD1 | TRBV27 | few | 16 | TGTGCCAGCAGTCAAGGACAGGGATATGCTCGGTACGAGCAGTACTTC | CASSQGQGYARYEQYF
TRBJ2-2 | - | TRBV25-1 | few | 17 | TGTGCCAGCAGTGAATCCCGTCTAGCGAGGAACACCGGGGAGCTGTTTTTT | CASSESRLARNTGELFF
TRBJ1-1 | - | TRBV18 | few | 15 | TGTGCCAGCTCACTGGACAAGGGAACCAACACTGAAGCTTTCTTT | CASSLDKGTNTEAFF
TRBJ2-7 | - | TRBV3-1 | - | 14 | TGTGCCAGCAGCCATACGAGGAGCTCCTACGAGCAGTACTTC | CASSHTRSSYEQYF
TRBJ2-1 | TRBD2 | TRBV28 | few | 13 | TGTGCCAGCAGTTTCCTCCACAGCGGGGCCTCTTCCTTC | CASSFLHSGASSF
TRBJ1-4 | TRBD1 | TRBV27 | - | 15 | TGTGCCAGCAGTCCCCGGACAGGGGTGGGTGAAAAACTGTTTTTT | CASSPRTGVGEKLFF
TRBJ2-7 | TRBD2 | TRBV27 | many | 14 | TGTGCCAGCAGTACGGAGACTAGCGGGAACGAGCAGTACTTC | CASSTETSGNEQYF
TRBJ2-1 | - | TRBV6-4 | few | 11 | TGTGCCAGCAGCGCTGACAATGAGCAGTTCTTC | CASSADNEQFF
TRBJ2-7 | TRBD2 | TRBV13 | medium-sized | 16 | TGTGCCAGCAGCCCACTAGCGGACGGAGGGGTATATGAGCAGTACTTC | CASSPLADGGVYEQYF
TRBJ2-5 | - | TRBV6-1 | - | 12 | TGTGCCAGCAAAGGCGGTCAAGAGACCCAGTACTTC | CASKGGQETQYF
TRBJ2-2 | - | TRBV18 | - | 15 | TGTGCCAGCTCTCTTCCGACGGGTTGGACCGGGGAGCTGTTTTTT | CASSLPTGWTGELFF
TRBJ2-5 | TRBD1 | TRBV7-2 | many | 15 | TGTGCCAGCAGCTTAGGGACAGGGGTATATGAGACCCAGTACTTC | CASSLGTGVYETQYF
TRBJ2-1 | - | TRBV28 | many | 13 | TGTGCCAGCAAGGCTAGCTCCTACAATGAGCAGTTCTTC | CASKASSYNEQFF
TRBJ2-7 | - | TRBV3-1 | many | 12 | TGTGCCAGCAGCCAGGTAGAGGACGAGCAGTACTTC | CASSQVEDEQYF
TRBJ2-1 | TRBD2 | TRBV10-3 | - | 13 | TGTGCCAGTGGGACTAGCGGGAGGGATTGGCAGTTCTTC | CASGTSGRDWQFF
TRBJ2-2 | - | TRBV6-2/TRBV6-3 | - | 17 | TGTGCCAGCAGCAAATACCGGGTCTCAGGGGACACCGGGGAGCTGTTTTTT | CASSKYRVSGDTGELFF
TRBJ2-1 | - | TRBV28 | few | 13 | TGTGCCAGCGGGGGCGACTCCTACAATGAGCAGTTCTTC | CASGGDSYNEQFF
TRBJ2-7 | - | TRBV19 | many | 13 | TGTGCCAGTAGCCGGGACGCCGGGTGGAAGCAGTACTTC | CASSRDAGWKQYF
TRBJ1-6 | - | TRBV28 | few | 17 | TGTGCCAGCAGTTTATCGGCAGTTAATACCTATAATTCACCCCTCCACTTT | CASSLSAVNTYNSPLHF
TRBJ2-1 | TRBD2 | TRBV12-3/TRBV12-4 | - | 17 | TGTGCCAGCAGCCCCTCCGGACTAGCGGGAGAGGCGAATGAGCAGTTCTTC | CASSPSGLAGEANEQFF
TRBJ2-1 | - | TRBV5-1 | few | 15 | TGCGCCAGCAGCTTGGGAAGAGCCCCTGGCACCGAGCAGTTCTTC | CASSLGRAPGTEQFF
TRBJ1-4 | TRBD1 | TRBV28 | - | 14 | TGTGCCAGCAGCGGGACAGCAACTAATGAAAAACTGTTTTTT | CASSGTATNEKLFF
TRBJ1-1 | TRBD1 | TRBV18 | many | 16 | TGTGCCAGCTCACCCCTACCGACAGGGATGGGGACTGAAGCTTTCTTT | CASSPLPTGMGTEAFF
TRBJ2-1 | TRBD2 | TRBV5-5 | - | 15 | TGTGCCAGCAGCCCGCGACTAGCGGGAGAGGATGAGCAGTTCTTC | CASSPRLAGEDEQFF
TRBJ1-5 | - | TRBV6-1 | - | 15 | TGTGCCAGCCATGGGGGAGGGTATAGCAATCAGCCCCAGCATTTT | CASHGGGYSNQPQHF
TRBJ2-3 | TRBD1 | TRBV6-6 | many | 15 | TGTGCCAGCAGTTACGTGGGACAGGGCACAGATACGCAGTATTTT | CASSYVGQGTDTQYF
TRBJ2-5 | - | TRBV20-1 | many | 14 | TGCAGTGCTCCCCGTCCCAATTACCAAGAGACCCAGTACTTC | CSAPRPNYQETQYF
TRBJ1-5 | - | TRBV7-2 | many | 15 | TGTGCCAGCAGCTTAGGAGGTGGGGGGCCTCAGCCCCAGCATTTT | CASSLGGGGPQPQHF
TRBJ2-7 | - | TRBV19 | - | 15 | TGTGCCAGTAGTATGGGGACGGTGAGCTCCTACGAGCAGTACTTC | CASSMGTVSSYEQYF
TRBJ2-7 | TRBD1 | TRBV19 | - | 14 | TGTGCCAGTAGCGGTGGGGACAGGGCCCACGAGCAGTACTTC | CASSGGDRAHEQYF
TRBJ2-7 | - | TRBV30 | many | 16 | TGTGCCTGGTTCATCACAGGAGCGGTGGGTACCTACGAGCAGTACTTC | CAWFITGAVGTYEQYF
TRBJ2-7 | - | TRBV19 | few | 15 | TGTGCCAGTAGTATAGAAGGGCACGGTTACTACGAGCAGTACTTC | CASSIEGHGYYEQYF
TRBJ2-4 | - | TRBV6-5 | few | 11 | TGTGCCAGCGAATACCGAAACATTCAGTACTTC | CASEYRNIQYF
TRBJ2-3 | - | TRBV20-1 | many | 16 | TGCAGTGCTAGAGTTGTGGGGCGGGGCAGCACAGATACGCAGTATTTT | CSARVVGRGSTDTQYF
TRBJ1-6 | - | TRBV5-4 | - | 14 | TGTGCCAGCAGCCAGGGAATCATTAATTCACCCCTCCACTTT | CASSQGIINSPLHF
TRBJ2-3 | TRBD2 | TRBV12-3/TRBV12-4 | many | 16 | TGTGCCAGCAGACGAGCTAGCGGAGCTAGCACAGATACGCAGTATTTT | CASRRASGASTDTQYF
TRBJ1-4 | - | TRBV18 | many | 14 | TGTGCCAGCTCGCGCTCCCAGGGAAATGAAAAACTGTTTTTT | CASSRSQGNEKLFF
TRBJ2-7 | - | TRBV10-2 | - | 13 | TGCGCCAGCAGAGTCAGCGGTTGGAACGAGCAGTACTTC | CASRVSGWNEQYF
TRBJ1-1 | TRBD1 | TRBV2 | few | 13 | TGTGCCAGCAGCCAAAGCTCACAGGGGGAAGCTTTCTTT | CASSQSSQGEAFF
TRBJ2-3 | - | TRBV4-3 | few | 16 | TGCGCCAGCAGCCAAGATGTCACAGGGACGGGCGATACGCAGTATTTT | CASSQDVTGTGDTQYF
TRBJ1-6 | TRBD1 | TRBV20-1 | few | 12 | TGCAGTGCTCCCCGGACAGGTTGGGTGAGCCACTTT | CSAPRTGWVSHF
TRBJ2-7 | TRBD2 | TRBV28 | - | 19 | TGTGCCAGCAGTTCGAACTCCCGGGGCCTAGCGGGAGGGGCCTACGAGCAGTACTTC | CASSSNSRGLAGGAYEQYF
TRBJ2-6 | - | TRBV5-6 | many | 14 | TGTGCCAGCAGCTTGGAGTTTGGGGCCAACGTCCTGACTTTC | CASSLEFGANVLTF
TRBJ2-5 | TRBD2 | TRBV6-5 | few | 15 | TGTGCCAGCAGTAGACAAGCGGGAATAAAGGAGACCCAGTACTTC | CASSRQAGIKETQYF
TRBJ1-1 | TRBD1 | TRBV3-1 | many | 17 | TGTGCCAGCAGCCAAGGTGTTCTGGGACAGGGGAATGGAGCAGCTTTCTTT | CASSQGVLGQGNGAAFF